This T cell receptor beta chain is drawn from a study of blood T cell repertoires in COVID-19. The overall study: Italy, Spain and the United States were the sources of the convalescent and acute COVID-19 samples.

This CDR3 has 16 amino acids. V was pared by 0 bases and J by 6 bases, with 8 bases of the junction left unmatched. Germline V gene lookup returns CDR1 SGDLS and CDR2 YYNGEE. Sequenced by immunoSEQ multiplex PCR; TCRdb stores in-frame clones only, minus some. Counted here are about 110,000 clones, over 75% occurring once; the ten biggest clones make up about a third. This clone was detected only a few times. The source of this sequence is an elderly woman with acute or convalescent COVID-19. The source material was peripheral blood. This chain uses TRBV9 with TRBJ2-3, with TRBD2 matching over 9 bases. CDR3 coding DNA: TGTGCCAGCAGCGTAGATACAGCGGGGGGCCTTGATACGCAGTATTTT. Translating it yields CASSVDTAGGLDTQYF.